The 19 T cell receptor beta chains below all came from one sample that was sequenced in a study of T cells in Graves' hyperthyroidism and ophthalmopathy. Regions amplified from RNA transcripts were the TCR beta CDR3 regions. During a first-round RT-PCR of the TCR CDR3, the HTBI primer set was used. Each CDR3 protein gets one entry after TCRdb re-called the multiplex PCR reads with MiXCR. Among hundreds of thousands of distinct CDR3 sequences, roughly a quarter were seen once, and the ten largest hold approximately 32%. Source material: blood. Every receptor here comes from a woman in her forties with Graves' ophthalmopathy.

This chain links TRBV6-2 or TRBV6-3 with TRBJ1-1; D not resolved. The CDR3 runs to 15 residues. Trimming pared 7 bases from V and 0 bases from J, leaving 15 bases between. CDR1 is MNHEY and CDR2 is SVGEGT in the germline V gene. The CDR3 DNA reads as TGTGCCAGCACCCTAGGGATCTTTATGAACACTGAAGCTTTCTTT. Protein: CASTLGIFMNTEAFF.

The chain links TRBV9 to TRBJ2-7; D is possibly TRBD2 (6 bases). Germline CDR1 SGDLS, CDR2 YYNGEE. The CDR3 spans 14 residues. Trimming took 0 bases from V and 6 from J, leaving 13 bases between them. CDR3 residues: CASSVAGAGFEQYF. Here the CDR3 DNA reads TGTGCCAGCAGCGTAGCGGGAGCAGGCTTCGAGCAGTACTTC. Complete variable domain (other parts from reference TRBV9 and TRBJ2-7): DSGVTQTPKHLITATGQRVTLRCSPRSGDLSVYWYQQSLDQGLQFLIQYYNGEERAKGNILERFSAQQFPDLHSELNLSSLELGDSALYFCASSVAGAGFEQYFGPGTRLTVT.

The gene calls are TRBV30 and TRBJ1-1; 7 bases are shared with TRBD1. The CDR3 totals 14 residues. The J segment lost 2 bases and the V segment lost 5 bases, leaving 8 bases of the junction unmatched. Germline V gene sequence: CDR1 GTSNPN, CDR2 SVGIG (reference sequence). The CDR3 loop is CAWDSGQLNTEAFF. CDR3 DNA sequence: TGTGCCTGGGACTCGGGACAGCTAAACACTGAAGCTTTCTTT.

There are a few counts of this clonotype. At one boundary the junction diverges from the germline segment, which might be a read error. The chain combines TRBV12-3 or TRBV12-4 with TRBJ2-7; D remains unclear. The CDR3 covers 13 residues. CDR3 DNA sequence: TGTGCCAGCAGTTTCCCCCGCGGCTACGAGCAGTGCTTC. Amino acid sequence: CASSFPRGYEQCF.

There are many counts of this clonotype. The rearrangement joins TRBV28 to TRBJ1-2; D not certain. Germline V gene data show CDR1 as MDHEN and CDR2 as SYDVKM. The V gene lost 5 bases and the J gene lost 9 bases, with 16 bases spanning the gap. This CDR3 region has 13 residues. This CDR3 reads CASSARKNMRYTF. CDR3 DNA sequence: TGTGCCAGCAGTGCCCGAAAGAATATGCGCTACACCTTC.

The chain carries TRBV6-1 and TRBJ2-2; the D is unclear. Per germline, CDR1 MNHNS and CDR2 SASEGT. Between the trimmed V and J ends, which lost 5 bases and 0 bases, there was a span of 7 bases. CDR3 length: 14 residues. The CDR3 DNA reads TGTGCCAGCAGTAAAAACTCGAACACCGGGGAGCTGTTTTTT. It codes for CASSKNSNTGELFF.

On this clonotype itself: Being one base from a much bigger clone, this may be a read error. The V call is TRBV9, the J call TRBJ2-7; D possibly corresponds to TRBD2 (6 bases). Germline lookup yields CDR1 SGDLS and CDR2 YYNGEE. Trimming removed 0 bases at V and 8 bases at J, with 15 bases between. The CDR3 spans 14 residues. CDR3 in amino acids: CASSVDLARVKQYF. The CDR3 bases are TGTGCCAGCAGCGTAGATCTAGCGAGAGTCAAGCAGTACTTC.

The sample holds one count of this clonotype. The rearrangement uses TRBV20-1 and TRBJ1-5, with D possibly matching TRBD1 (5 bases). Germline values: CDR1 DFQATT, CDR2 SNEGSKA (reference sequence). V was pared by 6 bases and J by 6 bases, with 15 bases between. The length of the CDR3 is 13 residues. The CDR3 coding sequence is TGCAGTGCCAAGAGCAGGGTGGGTCAGCCCCAGCATTTT. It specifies CSAKSRVGQPQHF.

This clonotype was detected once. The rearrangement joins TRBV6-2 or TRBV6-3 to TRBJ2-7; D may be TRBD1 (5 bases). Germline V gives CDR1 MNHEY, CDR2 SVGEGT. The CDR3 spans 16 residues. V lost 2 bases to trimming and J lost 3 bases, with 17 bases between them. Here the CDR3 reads CASSYPVSTGFYEQYF. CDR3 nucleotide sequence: TGTGCCAGCAGTTACCCGGTATCAACAGGTTTCTACGAGCAGTACTTC.

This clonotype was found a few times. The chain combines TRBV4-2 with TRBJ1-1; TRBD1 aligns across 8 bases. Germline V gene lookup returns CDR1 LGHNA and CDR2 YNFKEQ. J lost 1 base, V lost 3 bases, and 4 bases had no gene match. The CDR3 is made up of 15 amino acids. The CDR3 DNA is TGTGCCAGCAGCCAGTCTACAGGGGGGAACACTGAAGCTTTCTTT. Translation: CASSQSTGGNTEAFF.

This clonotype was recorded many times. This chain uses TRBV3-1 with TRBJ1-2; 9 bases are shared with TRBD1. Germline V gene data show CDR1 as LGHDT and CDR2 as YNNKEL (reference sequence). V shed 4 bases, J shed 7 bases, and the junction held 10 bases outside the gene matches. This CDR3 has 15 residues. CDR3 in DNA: TGTGCCAGCAGCCGAAACTTCGGGACAGGGAGTGGCTACACCTTC. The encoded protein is CASSRNFGTGSGYTF.

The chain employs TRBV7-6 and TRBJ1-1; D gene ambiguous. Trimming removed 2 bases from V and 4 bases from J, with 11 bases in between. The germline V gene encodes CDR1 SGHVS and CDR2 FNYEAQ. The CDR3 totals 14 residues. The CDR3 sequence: CASSLTPRGTEAFF. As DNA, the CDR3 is TGTGCCAGCAGCTTAACCCCCCGGGGCACTGAAGCTTTCTTT.

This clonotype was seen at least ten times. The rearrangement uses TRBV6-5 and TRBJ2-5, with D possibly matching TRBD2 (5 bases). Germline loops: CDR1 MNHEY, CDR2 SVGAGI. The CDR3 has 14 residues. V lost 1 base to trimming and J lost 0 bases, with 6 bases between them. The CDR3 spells CASSYWRDQETQYF. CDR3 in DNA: TGTGCCAGCAGTTACTGGCGGGACCAAGAGACCCAGTACTTC.

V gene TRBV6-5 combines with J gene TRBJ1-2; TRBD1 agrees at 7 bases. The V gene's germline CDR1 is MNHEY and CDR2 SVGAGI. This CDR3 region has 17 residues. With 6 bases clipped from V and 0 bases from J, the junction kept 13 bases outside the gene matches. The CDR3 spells CASSLLQDRAANYGYTF. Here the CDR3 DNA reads TGTGCCAGCAGCCTACTCCAAGACAGGGCAGCTAACTATGGCTACACCTTC.

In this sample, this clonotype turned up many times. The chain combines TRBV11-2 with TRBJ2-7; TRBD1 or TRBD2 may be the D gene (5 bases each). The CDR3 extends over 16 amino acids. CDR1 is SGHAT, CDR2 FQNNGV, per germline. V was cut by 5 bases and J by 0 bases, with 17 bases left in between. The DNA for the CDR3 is TGTGCCAGCAGCCGATTCCGGGACGGACTCTCCTACGAGCAGTACTTC. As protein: CASSRFRDGLSYEQYF.

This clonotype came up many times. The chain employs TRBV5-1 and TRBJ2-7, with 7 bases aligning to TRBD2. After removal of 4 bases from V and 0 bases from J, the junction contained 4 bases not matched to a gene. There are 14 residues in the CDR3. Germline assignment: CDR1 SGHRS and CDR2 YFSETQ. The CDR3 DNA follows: TGCGCCAGCAGCCAAGGGGACTACTCCTACGAGCAGTACTTC. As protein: CASSQGDYSYEQYF. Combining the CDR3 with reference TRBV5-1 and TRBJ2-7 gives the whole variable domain KAGVTQTPRYLIKTRGQQVTLSCSPISGHRSVSWYQQTPGQGLQFLFEYFSETQRNKGNFPGRFSGRQFSNSRSEMNVSTLELGDSALYLCASSQGDYSYEQYFGPGTRLTVT.

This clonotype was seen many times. For the CDR3, the DNA is TGTGCCAGCAGCTTAGTGGGTCAGGGGTATTCGTTCGGGATCTACGAGCAGTACTTC. This translates into CASSLVGQGYSFGIYEQYF. The J gene is TRBJ2-7, the V gene TRBV11-2; a weak D match, TRBD1 (6 bases). Between the trimmed V and J ends, which lost 1 base and 3 bases, there was a span of 25 bases. The CDR3 loop spans 19 amino acids. Germline V gene lookup returns CDR1 SGHAT and CDR2 FQNNGV. The variable domain in full, with the rest retrieved from reference TRBV11-2 and TRBJ2-7, is EAGVAQSPRYKIIEKRQSVAFWCNPISGHATLYWYQQILGQGPKLLIQFQNNGVVDDSQLPKDRFSAERLKGVDSTLKIQPAKLEDSAVYLCASSLVGQGYSFGIYEQYFGPGTRLTVT.

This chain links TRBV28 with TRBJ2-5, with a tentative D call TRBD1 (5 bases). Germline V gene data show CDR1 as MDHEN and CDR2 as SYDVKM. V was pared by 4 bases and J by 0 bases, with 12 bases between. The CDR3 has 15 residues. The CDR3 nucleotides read TGTGCCAGCAGTTCCACCTTGGACAACCAAGAGACCCAGTACTTC. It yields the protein CASSSTLDNQETQYF.

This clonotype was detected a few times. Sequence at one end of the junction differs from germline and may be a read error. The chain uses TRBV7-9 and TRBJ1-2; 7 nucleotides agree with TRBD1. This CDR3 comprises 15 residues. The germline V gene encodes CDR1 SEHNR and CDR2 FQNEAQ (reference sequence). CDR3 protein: CASSWGIGGDYGYIF. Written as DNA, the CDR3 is TGTGCCAGCAGTTGGGGGATAGGGGGCGACTATGGCTACATCTTC.